These 13 T cell receptor beta chains were all obtained from the same sample, sequenced in a study of blood T cell repertoires in COVID-19. Clones were read by immunoSEQ multiplex PCR, and TCRdb kept only the in-frame ones, dropping some. The table includes about 460,000 clones, 75% to 90% detected once. The sequenced sample consisted of PBMCs or T cells enriched from blood (not recorded which). These receptors came from a woman aged 55-69 years who had recovered from COVID-19.

The rearrangement uses TRBV9 and TRBJ2-5, with D perhaps matching TRBD2 (6 bases). The CDR3 is 15 amino acids. Between the trimmed V and J ends, which lost 3 bases and 1 base, there was a span of 13 bases. Germline V gene lookup returns CDR1 SGDLS and CDR2 YYNGEE. The CDR3 here is CASSALGEVQETQYF. Written as DNA, the CDR3 is TGTGCCAGCAGCGCACTAGGGGAGGTCCAAGAGACCCAGTACTTC.

The rearrangement joins TRBV13 to TRBJ2-3; the match to TRBD1 covers 7 bases. V gave up 5 bases and J gave up 3 bases; unmatched junction bases: 5. Germline V gene sequence: CDR1 PRHDT, CDR2 FYEKMQ (reference sequence). This CDR3 has 14 amino acids. CDR3: CASSHRGGTDTQYF. The CDR3 region has the DNA TGTGCCAGCAGCCACAGGGGTGGGACAGATACGCAGTATTTT.

This clone was seen only once. V usage is TRBV5-1 and J usage is TRBJ1-3; D not certain. This CDR3 is built from 13 residues. The V end lost 3 bases, the J end lost 1 base, and 5 bases lay between the germline ends. CDR1 SGHRS and CDR2 YFSETQ come from the germline V gene. CDR3 sequence (DNA): TGCGCCAGCAGCTCCCCATCTGGAAACACCATATATTTT. This codes for CASSSPSGNTIYF.

The table lists this clone with a count of one. V usage is TRBV5-4 and J usage is TRBJ1-1, with a possible D match to TRBD1 (5 bases). The CDR3 covers 15 residues. Trimming left V 5 bases short and J 0 bases short, with 14 bases between. Germline CDR1 SGHNT, CDR2 YYREEE (reference sequence). In DNA form, the CDR3 reads TGTGCCAGCAGGGAGGGTGGGACCATGAACACTGAAGCTTTCTTT. Translation: CASREGGTMNTEAFF.

The chain combines TRBV7-9 with TRBJ1-2, with D uncertain. CDR3 length equals 17 residues. Germline CDR1 and CDR2: SEHNR and FQNEAQ (reference sequence). V lost 3 bases to trimming and J lost 2 bases, with 19 bases between them. The DNA of the CDR3 is TGTGCCAGCAGCTTTGGGGTAGAACACCGAGGGAACTATGGCTACACCTTC. Translated, it gives CASSFGVEHRGNYGYTF.

The gene calls are TRBV11-2 and TRBJ1-1; 7 bases line up with TRBD1. V shed 5 bases and J 3 bases; nucleotides not matched to a gene: 3. This CDR3 is built from 13 residues. Germline V gene data show CDR1 as SGHAT and CDR2 as FQNNGV. The CDR3 DNA follows: TGTGCCAGCAGCCTAACAGGGGACACTGAAGCTTTCTTT. The encoded protein is CASSLTGDTEAFF.

The rearrangement links TRBV7-2 to TRBJ2-7; TRBD1 is a possible D gene (6 bases). The CDR3 has 18 residues. Trimming removed 2 bases at V and 0 bases at J, with 20 bases between. The germline V gene has CDR1 SGHTA and CDR2 FQGNSA. CDR3 in DNA: TGTGCCAGCAGCTTACTGGGTCTTGGGACAAGGAGCTCCTACGAGCAGTACTTC. Amino acids: CASSLLGLGTRSSYEQYF.

The chain couples TRBV6-4 to TRBJ1-2; 9 bases agree with TRBD1. V dropped 6 bases and J dropped 2; count of bases not matched to a gene: 7. In germline, CDR1 is MRHNA, CDR2 SNTAGT. The CDR3 spans 15 residues. This CDR3 is CASSADGTGNYGYTF. The CDR3 bases are TGTGCCAGCAGCGCCGACGGGACAGGGAACTATGGCTACACCTTC.

V and J are TRBV27 and TRBJ2-1, with 9 positions matching TRBD1. Losses at the gene ends were 0 bases for V and 3 bases for J; bases not matched to a gene: 9. Germline V gene lookup returns CDR1 MNHEY and CDR2 SMNVEV (reference sequence). The CDR3 is 18 residues long. The CDR3 region is CASSLSYLGTGFYNEQFF. The CDR3 coding sequence is TGTGCCAGCAGTTTATCATATTTGGGGACAGGGTTCTACAATGAGCAGTTCTTC.

The chain combines TRBV5-1 with TRBJ2-6, with D unresolved. The CDR3 has 14 amino acids. Looked up from germline, CDR1 is SGHRS and CDR2 is YFSETQ. The V and J ends lost 5 bases and 4 bases respectively, with 10 bases between them. The CDR3, as DNA: TGCGCCAGCAGTCGTGGCCCGGGGGCCAACGTCCTGACTTTC. It codes for CASSRGPGANVLTF.

This sequence joins TRBV6-2 or TRBV6-3 and TRBJ2-2; TRBD2 matches at 7 bases. CDR1 and CDR2 (germline): MNHEY, SVGEGT. The V and J ends lost 2 bases and 1 base, in that order; junction bases with no gene match: 4. This CDR3 has 16 residues. CDR3 DNA sequence: TGTGCCAGCAGTTACCCGGCGGGGGTGAACACCGGGGAGCTGTTTTTT. Its protein is CASSYPAGVNTGELFF.

V gene TRBV1 combines with J gene TRBJ1-2; TRBD1 is the table's D call, not checked against the DNA. TRBV1 is deemed a pseudogene. The CDR3 totals 15 residues. The CDR3 sequence: CTSSLHGQGANGYTF. The CDR3 DNA sequence: TGCACCAGCAGCCTTCATGGACAGGGGGCGAACGGCTACACCTTC.

V usage is TRBV6-1 and J usage is TRBJ2-5, with TRBD2 identical over 7 bases. CDR3 length equals 15 residues. The J segment lost 4 bases and the V segment lost 2 bases, leaving 7 bases of the junction unmatched. The V gene's germline CDR1 is MNHNS and CDR2 SASEGT. The CDR3 nucleotides are TGTGCCAGCAGTGAAAATCGACTAGCTGGAGAGACCCAGTACTTC. Its protein product is CASSENRLAGETQYF.